The 10 T cell receptor beta chains below all came from one sample that was sequenced in a study of beta chain features in type 1 diabetes (dated by TCRdb to between 2018 and 2020). Antigens for these TCRs are unknown. Library preparation was by the immunoSEQ multiplex PCR assay. The High Capacity cDNA Reverse Transcription Kit was used to reverse transcribe all of the isolated RNA, meaning that expressed TCRB transcripts were what got sequenced. What TCRdb holds here is the immuneACCESS table cut down to in-frame rearrangements. Part of the clones is not present; checked against another copy, under half of the missing clones reflect an unresolved V gene, and the others are unexplained. The sample includes about 340,000 clones, with roughly a tenth observed a single time. Approximately 1% of the sample belongs to the ten largest clones. The study at large found these results: A moderate but significant shortening of TCRB CDR3 length was observed in type 1 diabetes patients in all four CD4+ subsets.

Sequencing used central memory CD4+ T cells from blood. All receptors come from a man younger than 45 with type 1 diabetes.

The CDR3, as DNA: TGTGCCTGGAGTGTCCTCGGGGGCCCTAACACCGGGGAGCTGTTTTTT. Protein: CAWSVLGGPNTGELFF. The rearrangement uses TRBV30 and TRBJ2-2; D may correspond to TRBD1 or TRBD2 (6 bases each). The CDR3 is 16 residues long. V was trimmed by 0 bases and J by 2 bases, leaving 13 bases between them. Germline lookup yields CDR1 GTSNPN and CDR2 SVGIG (reference sequence). Combining the CDR3 with reference TRBV30 and TRBJ2-2 gives the whole variable domain SQTIHQWPATLVQPVGSPLSLECTVEGTSNPNLYWYRQAAGRGLQLLFYSVGIGQISSEVPQNLSASRPQDRQFILSSKKLLLSDSGFYLCAWSVLGGPNTGELFFGEGSRLTVL.

The chain combines TRBV11-2 with TRBJ2-1; D is undetermined. V lost 0 bases and J 8 bases, leaving 17 bases between the germline ends. Germline V gene sequence: CDR1 SGHAT, CDR2 FQNNGV. The CDR3 covers 16 residues. The DNA for the CDR3 is TGTGCCAGCAGCTTAGATTATGGGCTCGTAGGTGATGAGCAGTTCTTC. Protein: CASSLDYGLVGDEQFF.

This clone was seen a few times. The chain uses TRBV14 and TRBJ1-2, with D unclear. The CDR3 is made up of 16 amino acids. The ends were cut back, 0 bases at V and 0 bases at J, with 11 bases in the middle. Per germline, CDR1 SGHDN and CDR2 FVKESK. This CDR3 is CASSQEKEKANYGYTF. CDR3 DNA: TGTGCCAGCAGCCAAGAAAAGGAGAAGGCTAACTATGGCTACACCTTC. Combining the CDR3 with reference TRBV14 and TRBJ1-2 gives the whole variable domain EAGVTQFPSHSVIEKGQTVTLRCDPISGHDNLYWYRRVMGKEIKFLLHFVKESKQDESGMPNNRFLAERTGGTYSTLKVQPAELEDSGVYFCASSQEKEKANYGYTFGSGTRLTVV.

This clone came up a few times. The J gene is TRBJ2-7, the V gene TRBV27, with D possibly TRBD1 on 6 matching bases. Trimming stripped 2 bases from V and 5 bases from J, with 13 bases between. The CDR3 totals 14 residues. The germline CDR1 and CDR2 sequences are MNHEY and SMNVEV (reference sequence). The DNA of the CDR3 is TGTGCCAGCAGTTTACGAACAGGGCTAAACGAGCAGTACTTC. It codes for CASSLRTGLNEQYF.

This CDR3 reads CASSRNYEQYF. CDR3 sequence (DNA): TGTGCCAGCAGCCGCAATTACGAGCAGTACTTC. J is TRBJ2-7 and V is TRBV7-9; D uncertain. From germline, CDR1 is SEHNR and CDR2 FQNEAQ (reference sequence). Trimming took off 5 bases at V and 4 bases at J, with 6 bases between the two ends. The CDR3 is 11 residues long.

There are many counts of this clone. The rearrangement joins TRBV7-2 to TRBJ2-5; the D is unclear. V was cut by 5 bases and J by 1 base, with 2 bases left in between. This CDR3 has 11 residues. CDR1 is SGHTA, CDR2 FQGNSA, per germline. The CDR3, as DNA: TGTGCCAGCAGCCGCCAAGAGACCCAGTACTTC. Translation gives CASSRQETQYF.

A few counts support this clone. The chain employs TRBV11-2 and TRBJ2-7; possibly TRBD2 for D (6 bases). This CDR3 contains 14 residues. Trimming shortened V by 2 bases and J by 4 bases, and 12 bases separated the two germline ends. CDR1 is SGHAT and CDR2 is FQNNGV in the germline V gene. The CDR3 protein is CASSLPGGNYEQYF. CDR3 DNA sequence: TGTGCCAGCAGCTTACCTGGGGGGAATTACGAGCAGTACTTC.

This clone was seen a few times. The chain recombines TRBV5-1 with TRBJ2-3; D unclear. V lost 1 base, J lost 2 bases, and 11 bases lay in between. Germline V CDR1 and CDR2: SGHRS, YFSETQ. CDR3 size: 15 residues. The CDR3: CASSLNRPPTDTQYF. The CDR3 DNA is TGCGCCAGCAGCTTGAATCGGCCCCCCACAGATACGCAGTATTTT.

This clone was seen many times. The chain uses TRBV10-3 and TRBJ2-1; TRBD2 might be the D (6 bases). V shed 0 bases and J shed 6 bases, with 9 bases lying between them. Germline V gene lookup returns CDR1 ENHRY and CDR2 SYGVKD. The CDR3 spans 14 residues. In DNA form, the CDR3 reads TGTGCCATCAGTGAGTCGTCCGGGAGCAATGAGCAGTTCTTC. It translates to CAISESSGSNEQFF.

The chain couples TRBV18 to TRBJ1-1, with D perhaps TRBD1 (6 bases). The CDR3 sequence is 14 residues long. Looked up from germline, CDR1 is KGHSH and CDR2 is LQKENI. Between the trimmed V and J ends, which lost 2 bases and 6 bases, there was a span of 13 bases. CDR3 bases: TGTGCCAGCTCACCAGGGGGCAGCGGTGCTGAAGCTTTCTTT. Its translation: CASSPGGSGAEAFF.